The source of this T cell receptor beta chain is a study of T-cell reconstitution after alpha-beta-depleted transplantation in children. The V gene's germline CDR1 is DFQATT and CDR2 SNEGSKA (reference sequence). This CDR3 comprises 15 residues. V was pared by 0 bases and J by 4 bases, with 14 bases between. Unique molecular identifiers were used to barcode this TCRbeta library. TCRdb independently ran MiXCR on the PCR reads; one entry per CDR3 protein. There are 450,000 to 550,000 distinct CDR3 sequences in the sample; about an eighth occur only once, and around 13% lies in the top ten. Findings and caveats of the study: Newly produced T cells mostly accounted for T-cell counts and diversity one year post-transplant.

About this clonotype itself: Antigen unknown.

This sequence originates from a female patient aged 2-9 years who had a stem cell transplant for aplastic anemia, so the T cells may come from the graft donor. This chain uses TRBV20-1 with TRBJ2-3; no clear D gene. Sequenced material: PBMCs, mostly from graft donor cells, taken 180 days after TCRalphabeta/CD19-depleted stem cell transplant. In DNA form, the CDR3 reads TGCAGTGCTAGAGATCCTCCCAGCCTCTCAGATACGCAGTATTTT. Protein product: CSARDPPSLSDTQYF.